The entry below describes one T cell receptor (beta chain). The antigen is undetermined. These data belong to a study of cytomegalovirus exposure and HLA in healthy donors. At the level of the study: The approximately 120 validation repertoires matched the approximately 700 first-cohort repertoires in platform, a later analysis reported. Study outcomes and limitations: Accounts indicate the classifier identified cytomegalovirus status with strong specificity and sensitivity. According to a later analysis, TCR clusters from the first cohort tended to co-occur in the roughly 120 validation repertoires.

Clones were sequenced by immunoSEQ multiplex PCR, and TCRdb holds only the in-frame ones, with some missing. The sample has 300,000 to 450,000 clones, roughly 89% seen once. The receptor's source is a woman between 18 and 29 years old in good health and CMV-seronegative. The sequenced sample consisted of PBMCs.

The CDR3 DNA follows: TGTGCCAGCAGTCAACTGGACAGCGGAAACACCATATATTTT. It is translated as CASSQLDSGNTIYF. The J gene is TRBJ1-3, the V gene TRBV27; D possibly corresponds to TRBD1 (6 bases). Between the trimmed V and J ends, which lost 5 bases and 4 bases, there was a span of 12 bases. The CDR3 sequence is 14 residues long. In germline, CDR1 is MNHEY, CDR2 SMNVEV (reference sequence).